This note documents a single T cell receptor (beta chain) sequence. Germline-derived CDR1 and CDR2 are SNHLY and FYNNEI. CDR3 length: 14 amino acids. V was pared by 8 bases and J by 6 bases, with 12 bases of the junction left unmatched. Original processing methods: From reference gene primer amplification, estimates of nucleated cell counts were derived. Produced via immunoSEQ multiplex PCR; TCRdb's table is partial and in-frame only. For V, J and clone size, that table is used; D and trimming come from the DNA. In the table there are 150,000 or so clones, approximately 80% of which are singletons. This specimen comes from a study of blood T cell repertoires in COVID-19. In terms of age and location, participants ranged from about 18 to 95 years and lived in fewer than 30 US areas. Participants had their cohort set by participant-reported clinical history. Cohort 3 recovered donors had two negative PCRs, clearance, or symptom resolution.

The source material was PBMCs or T cells enriched from blood (not recorded which). This TCR derives from a middle-aged man who had recovered from COVID-19. The V gene is TRBV2, the J gene TRBJ1-1; TRBD1 agrees at 7 bases. This CDR3 reads CASARTGGVAEAFF. The CDR3 DNA follows: TGTGCCAGCGCCCGGACAGGAGGTGTTGCTGAAGCTTTCTTT.